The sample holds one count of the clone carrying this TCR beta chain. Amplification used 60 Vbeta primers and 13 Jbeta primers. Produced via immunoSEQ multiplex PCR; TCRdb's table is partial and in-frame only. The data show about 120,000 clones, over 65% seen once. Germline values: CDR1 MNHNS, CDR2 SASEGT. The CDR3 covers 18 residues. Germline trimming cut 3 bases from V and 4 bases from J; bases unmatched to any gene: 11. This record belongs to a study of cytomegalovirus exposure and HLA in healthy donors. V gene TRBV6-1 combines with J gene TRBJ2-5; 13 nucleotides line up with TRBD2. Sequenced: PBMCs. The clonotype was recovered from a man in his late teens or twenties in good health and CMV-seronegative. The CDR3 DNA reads TGTGCCAGCAGTGACCGACTAGCGGGGGGCCGGGGAGGAGAGACCCAGTACTTC. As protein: CASSDRLAGGRGGETQYF.